This T cell receptor beta chain was identified during a study of CD8 T cells in Susac syndrome. Study observations and caveats: The number of individuals included in the study's TCR sequencing and HLA analysis was acknowledged as relatively small.

A word on this clonotype: Its antigen is as yet unknown.

The study sequenced TCR beta in blood CD8+ and CD4+ T cells. Reverse transcription used roughly 0.45 to 1 ug RNA and random hexamers. Amplification of TCR beta CDR3 spanned 54 Vbeta and 13 Jbeta via immunoSEQ multiplex PCR. TCRdb passed the immunoSEQ multiplex PCR reads through MiXCR, listing each CDR3 protein once. This table holds about 290,000 distinct CDR3 sequences, around 89% found once. The TCR was taken from a human donor with multiple sclerosis. The sample consisted of CD8+ T cells from PBMCs.

The CDR3 coding sequence is TGTGCCAGCAGTCCTTACCCGACTCTCCGGACGGGAAACACCATATATTTT. It specifies CASSPYPTLRTGNTIYF. The chain is built from TRBV28 and TRBJ1-3; D remains unclear. This CDR3 is 17 amino acids long. The germline gives CDR1 MDHEN, CDR2 SYDVKM. V was trimmed by 5 bases and J by 4 bases, leaving 21 bases between them.